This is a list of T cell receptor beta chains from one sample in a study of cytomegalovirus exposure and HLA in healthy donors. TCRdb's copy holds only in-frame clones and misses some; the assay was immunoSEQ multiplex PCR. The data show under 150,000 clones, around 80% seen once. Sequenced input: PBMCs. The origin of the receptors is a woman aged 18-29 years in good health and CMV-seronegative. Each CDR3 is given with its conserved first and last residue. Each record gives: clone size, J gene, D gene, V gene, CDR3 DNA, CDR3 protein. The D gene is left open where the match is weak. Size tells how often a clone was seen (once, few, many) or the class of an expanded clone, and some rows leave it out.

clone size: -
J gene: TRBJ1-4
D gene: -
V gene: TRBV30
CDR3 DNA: TGTGCCTGCCGGGAGACAGCTAATGAAAAACTGTTTTTT
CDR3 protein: CACRETANEKLFF

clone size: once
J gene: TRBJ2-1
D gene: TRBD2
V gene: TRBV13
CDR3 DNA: TGTGCCAGCAGCTTAGAAGAGCGGGAGAATAATGAGCAGTTCTTC
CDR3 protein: CASSLEERENNEQFF

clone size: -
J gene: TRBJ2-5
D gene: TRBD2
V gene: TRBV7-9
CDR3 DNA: TGTGCCAGCAGCTTGGCTAGCGGAACCCAAGAGGCCCAGTACTTC
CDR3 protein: CASSLASGTQEAQYF

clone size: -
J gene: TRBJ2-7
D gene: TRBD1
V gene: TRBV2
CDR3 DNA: TGTGCCACCTCCCGGACAGGGCAATACGAGCAGTACTTC
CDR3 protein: CATSRTGQYEQYF

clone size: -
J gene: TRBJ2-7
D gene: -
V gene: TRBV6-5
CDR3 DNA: TGTGCCAGCAGCTCACAGACCGGCGCGCAGTACTTC
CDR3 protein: CASSSQTGAQYF

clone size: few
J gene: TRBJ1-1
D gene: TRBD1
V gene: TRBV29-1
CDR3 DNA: TGCAGCGCTCAACAGGGGGCGGACACTGAAGCTTTCTTT
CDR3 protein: CSAQQGADTEAFF

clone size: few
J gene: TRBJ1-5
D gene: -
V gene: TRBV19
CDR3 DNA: TGTGCCAGTAGTACCCCCGGGGGAGACCTTCGCAATCAGCCCCAGCATTTT
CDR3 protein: CASSTPGGDLRNQPQHF

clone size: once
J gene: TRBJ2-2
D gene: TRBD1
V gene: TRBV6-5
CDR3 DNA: TGTGCCAGCAGGTACCGGGACAGCGCGAACACCGGGGAGCTGTTTTTT
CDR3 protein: CASRYRDSANTGELFF

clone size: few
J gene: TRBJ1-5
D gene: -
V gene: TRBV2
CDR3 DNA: TGTGCCAGCAGTAAGGGGTCTAGCAATCAGCCCCAGCATTTT
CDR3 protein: CASSKGSSNQPQHF

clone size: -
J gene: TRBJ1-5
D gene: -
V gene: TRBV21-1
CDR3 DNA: TGTGCCAGCAGCATGACCGGGGAGTGTCAGCCCCAGCATTTT
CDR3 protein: CASSMTGECQPQHF

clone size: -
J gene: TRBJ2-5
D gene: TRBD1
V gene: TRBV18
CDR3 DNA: TGTGCCAGCTCACCACCGGGACAGGGGGTTTACCAAGAGACCCAGTACTTC
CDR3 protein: CASSPPGQGVYQETQYF

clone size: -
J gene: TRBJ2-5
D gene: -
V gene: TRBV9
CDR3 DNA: TGTGCCAGCAGCGTAGGGGGAGATCTAGAGACCCAGTACTTC
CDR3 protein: CASSVGGDLETQYF

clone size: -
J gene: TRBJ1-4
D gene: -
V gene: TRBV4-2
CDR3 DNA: TGTGCCAGCAGCCAAGAAATGATAGGCAGGGAAGTAAAACTGTTTTTT
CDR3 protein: CASSQEMIGREVKLFF

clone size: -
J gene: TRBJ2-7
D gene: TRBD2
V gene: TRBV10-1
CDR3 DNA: TGCGCCAGCAGCTTGTCCGGGACTAGCGGGAGCGAGCAGTACTTC
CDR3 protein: CASSLSGTSGSEQYF

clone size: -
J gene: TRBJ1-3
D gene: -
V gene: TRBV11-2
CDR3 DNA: TGTGCCAGCAGCTTAGGGGACACTAGGAACACCATATATTTT
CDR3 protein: CASSLGDTRNTIYF

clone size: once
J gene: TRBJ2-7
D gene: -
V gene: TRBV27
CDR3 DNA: TGTGCCAGCAGTTCCTCGGGACTTTGCTACGAGCAGTACTTC
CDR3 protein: CASSSSGLCYEQYF

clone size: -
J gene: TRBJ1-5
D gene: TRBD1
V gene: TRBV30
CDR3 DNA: TGTGCCTGGAATAAGGGGGCTTGGCGCAATCAGCCCCAGCATTTT
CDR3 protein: CAWNKGAWRNQPQHF

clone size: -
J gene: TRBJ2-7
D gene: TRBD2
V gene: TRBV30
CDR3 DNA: TGTGCCTGCCTCCCGGGACTAGCGGTTTTGGGCGAGCAGTACTTC
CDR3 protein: CACLPGLAVLGEQYF

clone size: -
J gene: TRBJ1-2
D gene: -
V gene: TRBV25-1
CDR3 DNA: TGTGCCAGCAGTGGAGCCTTACACTATGGCTACACCTTC
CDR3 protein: CASSGALHYGYTF

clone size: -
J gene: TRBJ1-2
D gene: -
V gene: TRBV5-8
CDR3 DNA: TGTGCCAGCAGCTTGGACGGCAGGACTTCTGGCTACACCTTC
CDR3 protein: CASSLDGRTSGYTF

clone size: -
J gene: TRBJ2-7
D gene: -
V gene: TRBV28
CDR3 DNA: TGTGCCAGCAGGGGGGGATGGAAGGGCGAGCAGTACTTC
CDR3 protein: CASRGGWKGEQYF

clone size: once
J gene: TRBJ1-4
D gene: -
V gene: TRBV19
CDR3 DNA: TGTGCCAGTAGCCCCCTAGGGGCAACTAATGAAAAACTGTTTTTT
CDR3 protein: CASSPLGATNEKLFF

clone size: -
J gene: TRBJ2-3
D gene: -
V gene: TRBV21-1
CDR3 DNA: TGTGCCAGCAGCAAAGACTTTCGAAAAACTAGCACAGATACGCAGTATTTT
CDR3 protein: CASSKDFRKTSTDTQYF

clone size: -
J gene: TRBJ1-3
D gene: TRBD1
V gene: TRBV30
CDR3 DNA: TGTGCCTGGACAGGGGGCCCTGGAAACACCATATATTTT
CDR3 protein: CAWTGGPGNTIYF

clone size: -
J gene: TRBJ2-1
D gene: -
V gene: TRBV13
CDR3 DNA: TGTGCCAGCAGCTTAATAGACAATGAGCAGTTCTTC
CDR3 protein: CASSLIDNEQFF

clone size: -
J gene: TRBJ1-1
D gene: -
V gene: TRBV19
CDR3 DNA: TGTGCCAGTAGGCCAGTTTCAATGAACACTGAAGCTTTCTTT
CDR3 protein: CASRPVSMNTEAFF

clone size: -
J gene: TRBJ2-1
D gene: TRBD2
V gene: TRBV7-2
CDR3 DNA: TGTGCCAGCAGGAGCGGGACTAGCGGAACCTACAATGAGCAGTTCTTC
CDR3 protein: CASRSGTSGTYNEQFF

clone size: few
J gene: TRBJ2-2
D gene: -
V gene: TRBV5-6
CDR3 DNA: TGTGCCTCAGGCTACACCGGGGAGCTGTTTTTT
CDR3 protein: CASGYTGELFF

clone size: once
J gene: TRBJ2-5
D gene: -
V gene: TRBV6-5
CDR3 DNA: TGTGCCAGCAGTTACAATGACGGATTCGGGGCCCAGTACTTC
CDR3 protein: CASSYNDGFGAQYF

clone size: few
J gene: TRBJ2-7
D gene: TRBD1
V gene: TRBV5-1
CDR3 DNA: TGCGCCAGCAGCTTGAGAATGGGACAGGGCTACGAGCAGTACTTC
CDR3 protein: CASSLRMGQGYEQYF

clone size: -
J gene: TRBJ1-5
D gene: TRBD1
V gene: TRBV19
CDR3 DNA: TGTGCCAGTAGTATAGATGCACAGGGGAGACAGCCCCAGCATTTT
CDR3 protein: CASSIDAQGRQPQHF

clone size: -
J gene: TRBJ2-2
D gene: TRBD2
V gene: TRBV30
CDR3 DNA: TGTGCCTGGAGTGTCCGACGACTAGCGTTAAACACCGGGGAGCTGTTTTTT
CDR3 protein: CAWSVRRLALNTGELFF

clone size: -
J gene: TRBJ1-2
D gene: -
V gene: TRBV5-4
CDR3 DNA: TGTGCCAGCAGCTTCGGGTCGACGACGTACTATGGCTACACCTTC
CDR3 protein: CASSFGSTTYYGYTF

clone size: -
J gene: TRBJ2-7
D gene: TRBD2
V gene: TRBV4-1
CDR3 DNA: TGCGCCAGCAGCCCCCTAGGATTGGGCGGGAGTCCCTACGAGCAGTACTTC
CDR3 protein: CASSPLGLGGSPYEQYF

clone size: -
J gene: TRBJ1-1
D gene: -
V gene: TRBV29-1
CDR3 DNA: TGCAGCGTTGACGAAGCAGGGGAGGGCACTGAAGCTTTCTTT
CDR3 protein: CSVDEAGEGTEAFF

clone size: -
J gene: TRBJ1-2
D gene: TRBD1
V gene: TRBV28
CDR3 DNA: TGTGCCAGCAGTCTAACGGGACAGACCTATGGCTACACCTTC
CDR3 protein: CASSLTGQTYGYTF

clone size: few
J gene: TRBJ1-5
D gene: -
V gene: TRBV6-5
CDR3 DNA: TGTGCCAGCAGCTTATCCAGGGTTTCTAATCAGCCCCAGCATTTT
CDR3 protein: CASSLSRVSNQPQHF

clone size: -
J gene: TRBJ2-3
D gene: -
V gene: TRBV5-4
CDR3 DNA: TGTGCCAGCAGCCAGCGGGCTCAAGATACGCAGTATTTT
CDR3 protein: CASSQRAQDTQYF

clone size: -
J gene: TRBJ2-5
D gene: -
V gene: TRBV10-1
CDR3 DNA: TGCGCCAGCAGTAGTTATGTGGAGCAGAGAGAACAAGAGACCCAGTACTTC
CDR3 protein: CASSSYVEQREQETQYF

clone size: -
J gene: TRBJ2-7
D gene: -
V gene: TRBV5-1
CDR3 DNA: TGCGCCAGCAGCGAACCAGACAGAAAAACCTACGAGCAGTACTTC
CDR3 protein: CASSEPDRKTYEQYF

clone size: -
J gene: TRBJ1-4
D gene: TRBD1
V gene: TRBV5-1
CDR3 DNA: TGCGCCAGCACCATGGACAGGGGAAATGAAAAACTGCTTTTT
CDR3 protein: CASTMDRGNEKLLF

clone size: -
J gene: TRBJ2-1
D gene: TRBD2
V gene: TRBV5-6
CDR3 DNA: TGTGCCAGCAGCTTACTGACTAGCGGGAGGGCCTACTGGAATGAGCAGTTCTTC
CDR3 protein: CASSLLTSGRAYWNEQFF

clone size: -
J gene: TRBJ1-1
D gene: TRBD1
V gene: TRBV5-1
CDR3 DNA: TGCGCCGGGCACCACAGGGGCATTCACACTGAAGCTTTCTTT
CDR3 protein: CAGHHRGIHTEAFF

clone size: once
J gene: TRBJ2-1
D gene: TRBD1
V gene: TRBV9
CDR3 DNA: TGTGCCAGCAGCGACAGGGTGGGACAGGGGAACTATGAGCAGTTCTTC
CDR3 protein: CASSDRVGQGNYEQFF

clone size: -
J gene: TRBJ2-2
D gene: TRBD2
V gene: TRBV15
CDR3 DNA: TGTGCCACCAGCACCGGGACTAGCGGAAACACCGGGGAGCTGTTTTTT
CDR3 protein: CATSTGTSGNTGELFF

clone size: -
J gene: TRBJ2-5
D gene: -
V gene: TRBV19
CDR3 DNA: TGTGCCAGTAGTATCGGCGGGCAAGAGACCCAGTACTTC
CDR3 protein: CASSIGGQETQYF

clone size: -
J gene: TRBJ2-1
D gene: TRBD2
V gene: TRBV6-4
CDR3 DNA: TGTGCCAGCAGTGCAGGGACTAGCGGGAGTGATGAGCAGTTCTTC
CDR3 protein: CASSAGTSGSDEQFF

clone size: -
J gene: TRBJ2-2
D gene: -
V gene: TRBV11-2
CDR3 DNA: TGTGCCAGCAGCTTATATGGGGCCGGGACCGGGGAGCTGTTTTTT
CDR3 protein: CASSLYGAGTGELFF

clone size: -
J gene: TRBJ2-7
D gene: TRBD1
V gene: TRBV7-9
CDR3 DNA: TGTGCCAGCAGTCCGACAGGGTTTGACGAGCAGTACTTC
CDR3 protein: CASSPTGFDEQYF

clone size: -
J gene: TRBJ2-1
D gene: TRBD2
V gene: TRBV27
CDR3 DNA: TGTGCCAGCAGTTCCACGACTAGCGGGGGATACAATGAGCAGTTCTTC
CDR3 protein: CASSSTTSGGYNEQFF

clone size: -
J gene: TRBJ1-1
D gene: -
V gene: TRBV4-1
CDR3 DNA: TGCGCCAGCAGCCAAGGACAGGTTTCCTCGGGCGGGGCTTTCTTT
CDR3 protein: CASSQGQVSSGGAFF